The rows below give T cell receptor beta chains drawn from one sample of a study of CD8+CD57+ T cells in acquired aplastic anemia. One entry per CDR3 protein, called by TCRdb with MiXCR from the reads. The table lists about 220,000 distinct CDR3 sequences, 34% of them singletons. Sequencing was carried out using sorted CD4+, CD8+, or CD8+CD57+ T cells (not recorded which) from PBMCs. All receptors derive from a human donor in good health, serving as a control. Each CDR3 is given with its conserved first and last residue.

v_gene: TRBV12-3/TRBV12-4; CDR3aa: CASRTRGGGNQPQHF
v_gene: TRBV2; CDR3aa: CASSEPGQGIGSPLHF
v_gene: TRBV27; CDR3aa: CASSFKAHGANVLTF
v_gene: TRBV20-1; CDR3aa: CSASRTGGASDTQYF
v_gene: TRBV20-1; CDR3aa: CSAGGQGGETQYF
v_gene: TRBV2; CDR3aa: CASRDRGWEKLFF
v_gene: TRBV20-1; CDR3aa: CSARGSRGTDEQFF
v_gene: TRBV4-1; CDR3aa: CASSPGQGTTNEKLFF
v_gene: TRBV2; CDR3aa: CASVELAGAFF
v_gene: TRBV20-1; CDR3aa: CSASPIGVSDEQYF
v_gene: TRBV19; CDR3aa: CASSISRFHQPQHF
v_gene: TRBV5-1; CDR3aa: CASSLLERSNTGELFF
v_gene: TRBV4-2; CDR3aa: CASSQDKTADYEQYF
v_gene: TRBV3-1; CDR3aa: CASSQVGSEQFF
v_gene: TRBV3-1; CDR3aa: CASSHRGGRELFF
v_gene: TRBV2; CDR3aa: CASRQSEKLFF
v_gene: TRBV2; CDR3aa: CASSISLGGNTEAFF
v_gene: TRBV14; CDR3aa: CASSQEFGGLAFF
v_gene: TRBV20-1; CDR3aa: CSAREAYTEAFF
v_gene: TRBV2; CDR3aa: CASGDWEKLFF
v_gene: TRBV4-2; CDR3aa: CASSHGLAGNTGELFF
v_gene: TRBV5-1; CDR3aa: CASSPQGEDTEAFF
v_gene: TRBV4-2; CDR3aa: CASSQETRLAGHEQFF
v_gene: TRBV20-1; CDR3aa: CSARDFQRAPYNEQFF
v_gene: TRBV3-1; CDR3aa: CASSQAGSGYDIDTQYF
v_gene: TRBV19; CDR3aa: CASSIGGGTYEQYF
v_gene: TRBV10-3; CDR3aa: CAISQTSLGQPNTEAFF
v_gene: TRBV3-1; CDR3aa: CASSEDRDYTF
v_gene: TRBV7-3; CDR3aa: CASSHPPINEQFF
v_gene: TRBV2; CDR3aa: CASTPRGQMTMNTEAFF
v_gene: TRBV6-2/TRBV6-3; CDR3aa: CASSYSTLVGWNTEAFF
v_gene: TRBV29-1; CDR3aa: CSVEWTRTSGIHNEQFF
v_gene: TRBV6-1; CDR3aa: CASSERQGRNEQFF
v_gene: TRBV14; CDR3aa: CASSQGREWWRETQYF
v_gene: TRBV11-2; CDR3aa: CASSLGSWRGGPDTQYF
v_gene: TRBV24-1; CDR3aa: CATSDFLGSSYEQYF
v_gene: TRBV5-1; CDR3aa: CASSSGQTTDTQYF
v_gene: TRBV2; CDR3aa: CASSERSSGGNEQFF
v_gene: TRBV5-1; CDR3aa: CASKPSPTDTDTQYF
v_gene: TRBV20-1; CDR3aa: CSAGGGGYEQYF
v_gene: TRBV5-1; CDR3aa: CASSFVGGADTEAFF
v_gene: TRBV6-1; CDR3aa: CASFYPTGPEAFF
v_gene: TRBV5-8; CDR3aa: CASSGRENRGEQFF
v_gene: TRBV19; CDR3aa: CASSTREINYGYTF
v_gene: TRBV7-3; CDR3aa: CASSLSEPGQGFFQDEKLFF
v_gene: TRBV19; CDR3aa: CATGLSRETQYF
v_gene: TRBV25-1; CDR3aa: CASAEGKGGSSYEQYF